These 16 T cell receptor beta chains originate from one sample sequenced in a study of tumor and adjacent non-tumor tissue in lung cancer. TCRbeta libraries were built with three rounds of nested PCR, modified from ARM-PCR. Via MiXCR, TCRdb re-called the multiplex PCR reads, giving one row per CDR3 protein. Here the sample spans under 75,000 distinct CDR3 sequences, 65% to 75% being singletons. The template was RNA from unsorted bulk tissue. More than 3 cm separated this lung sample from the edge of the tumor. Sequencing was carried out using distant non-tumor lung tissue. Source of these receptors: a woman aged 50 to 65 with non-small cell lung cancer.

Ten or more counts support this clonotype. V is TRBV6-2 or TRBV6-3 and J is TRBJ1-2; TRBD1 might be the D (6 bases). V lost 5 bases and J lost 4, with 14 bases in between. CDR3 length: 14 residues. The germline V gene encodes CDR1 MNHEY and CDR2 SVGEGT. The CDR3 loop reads CASSITGYGYGYTF. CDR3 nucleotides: TGTGCCAGCAGTATAACAGGGTACGGCTATGGCTACACCTTC.

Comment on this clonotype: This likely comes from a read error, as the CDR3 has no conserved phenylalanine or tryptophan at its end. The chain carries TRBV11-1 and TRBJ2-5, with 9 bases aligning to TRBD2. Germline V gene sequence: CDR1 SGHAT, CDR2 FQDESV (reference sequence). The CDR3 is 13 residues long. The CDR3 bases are TGTACCAGCACCGAGGGGACTAGCGAGACCCAGTACTAC. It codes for CTSTEGTSETQYY.

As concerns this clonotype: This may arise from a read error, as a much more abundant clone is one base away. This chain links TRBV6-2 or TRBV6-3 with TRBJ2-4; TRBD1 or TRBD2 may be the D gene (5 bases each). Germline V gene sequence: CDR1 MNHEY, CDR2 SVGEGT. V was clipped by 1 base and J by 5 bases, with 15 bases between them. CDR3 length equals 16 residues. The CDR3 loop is CASSYFPVMGENIQYF. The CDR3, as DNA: TGTGCCAGCAGTTACTTCCCCGTAATGGGGGAAAACATTCAGTACTTC.

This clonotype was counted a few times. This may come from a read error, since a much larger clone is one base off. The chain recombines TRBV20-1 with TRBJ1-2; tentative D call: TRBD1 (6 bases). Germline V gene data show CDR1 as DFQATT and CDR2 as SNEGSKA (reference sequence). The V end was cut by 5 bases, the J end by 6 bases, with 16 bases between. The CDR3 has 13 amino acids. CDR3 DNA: TGCAGTGCTCTTCGACGGGGGGCTAATGGCTACACCTTC. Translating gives CSALRRGANGYTF.

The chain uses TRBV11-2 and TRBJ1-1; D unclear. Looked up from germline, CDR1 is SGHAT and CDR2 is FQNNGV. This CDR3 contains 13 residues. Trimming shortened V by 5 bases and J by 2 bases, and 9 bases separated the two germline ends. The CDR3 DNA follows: TGTGCCAGCAGCATAGTGAATAACACTGAAGCTTTCTTT. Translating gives CASSIVNNTEAFF.

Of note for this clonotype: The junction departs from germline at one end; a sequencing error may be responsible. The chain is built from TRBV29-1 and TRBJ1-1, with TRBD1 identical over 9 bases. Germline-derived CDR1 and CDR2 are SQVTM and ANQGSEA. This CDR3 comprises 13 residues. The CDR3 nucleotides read TGCAGCGTGCACGGGACAGGGAACACTGAAGTTTTCTTT. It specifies CSVHGTGNTEVFF. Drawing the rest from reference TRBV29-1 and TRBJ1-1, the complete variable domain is SAVISQKPSRDICQRGTSLTIQCQVDSQVTMMFWYRQQPGQSLTLIATANQGSEATYESGFVIDKFPISRPNLTFSTLTVSNMSPEDSSIYLCSVHGTGNTEVFFGQGTRLTVV.

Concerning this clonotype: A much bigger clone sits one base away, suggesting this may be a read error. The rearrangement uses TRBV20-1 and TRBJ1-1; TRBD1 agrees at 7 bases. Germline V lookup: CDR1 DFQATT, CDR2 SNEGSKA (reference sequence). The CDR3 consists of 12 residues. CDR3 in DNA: TGCAGTACTAGAGGTGACAGGGATGAAGCTTTCTTT. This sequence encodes CSTRGDRDEAFF.

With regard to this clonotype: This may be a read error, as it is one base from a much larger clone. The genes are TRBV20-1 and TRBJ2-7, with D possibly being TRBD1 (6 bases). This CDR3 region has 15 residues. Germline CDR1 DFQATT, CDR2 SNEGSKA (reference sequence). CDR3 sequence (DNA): TGCAGTGCTAGGGTCCTTACAGGGTTTCTCTACGAGCTGTACTTC. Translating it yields CSARVLTGFLYELYF.

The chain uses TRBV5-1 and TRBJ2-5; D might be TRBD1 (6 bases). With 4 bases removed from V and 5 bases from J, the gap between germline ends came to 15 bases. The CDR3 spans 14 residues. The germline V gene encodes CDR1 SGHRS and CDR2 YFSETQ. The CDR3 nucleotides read TGCGCCAGCAGCCTGGGCGGACAGCGGGAGACCCAGTACTTC. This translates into CASSLGGQRETQYF.

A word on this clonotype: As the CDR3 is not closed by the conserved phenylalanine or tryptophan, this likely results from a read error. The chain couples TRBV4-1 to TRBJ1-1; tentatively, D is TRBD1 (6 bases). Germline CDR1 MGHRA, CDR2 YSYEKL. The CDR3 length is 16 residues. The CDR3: CASSQDRYRANIEAFI. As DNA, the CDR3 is TGCGCCAGTAGCCAAGATCGTTACAGGGCGAACATTGAAGCTTTCATT.

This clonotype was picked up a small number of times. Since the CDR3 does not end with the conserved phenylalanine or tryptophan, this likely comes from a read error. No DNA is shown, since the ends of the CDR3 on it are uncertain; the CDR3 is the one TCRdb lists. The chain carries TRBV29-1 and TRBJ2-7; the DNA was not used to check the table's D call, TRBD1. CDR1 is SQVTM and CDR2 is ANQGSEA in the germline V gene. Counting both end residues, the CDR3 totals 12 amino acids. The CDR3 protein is CSVRGTHYEQNC.

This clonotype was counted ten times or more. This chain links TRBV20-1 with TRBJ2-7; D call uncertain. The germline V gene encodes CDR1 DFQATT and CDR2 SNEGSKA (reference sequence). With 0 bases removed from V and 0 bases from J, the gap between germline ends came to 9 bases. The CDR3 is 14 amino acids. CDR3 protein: CSARDYINSYEQYF. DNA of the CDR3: TGCAGTGCTAGAGATTACATCAACTCCTACGAGCAGTACTTC.

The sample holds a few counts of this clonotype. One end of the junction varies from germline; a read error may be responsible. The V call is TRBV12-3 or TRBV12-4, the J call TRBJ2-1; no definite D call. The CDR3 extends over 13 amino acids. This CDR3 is CASRASAVNEQSF. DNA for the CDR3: TGTGCCAGCAGGGCTAGTGCCGTCAATGAGCAGTCCTTC.

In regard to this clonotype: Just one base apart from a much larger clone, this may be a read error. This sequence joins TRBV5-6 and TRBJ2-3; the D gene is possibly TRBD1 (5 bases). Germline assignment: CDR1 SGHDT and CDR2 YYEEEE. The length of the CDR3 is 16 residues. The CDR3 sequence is CDSSSRVGRGTDTQYF. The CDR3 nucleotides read TGTGACAGCAGCTCCCGGGTCGGCAGGGGCACAGATACGCAGTATTTT.

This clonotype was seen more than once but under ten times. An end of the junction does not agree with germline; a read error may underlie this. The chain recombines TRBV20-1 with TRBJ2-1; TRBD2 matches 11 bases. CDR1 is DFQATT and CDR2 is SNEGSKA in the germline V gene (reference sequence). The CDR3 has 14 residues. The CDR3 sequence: CTASGRYSYNEQFF. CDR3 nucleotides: TGCACTGCTAGCGGGAGGTACTCCTACAATGAACAGTTCTTC.

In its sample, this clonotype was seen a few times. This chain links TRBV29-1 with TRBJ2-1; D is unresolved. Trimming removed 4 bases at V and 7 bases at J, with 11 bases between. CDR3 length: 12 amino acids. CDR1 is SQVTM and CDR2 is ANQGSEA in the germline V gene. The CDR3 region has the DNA TGCAGCGTTGGGGGTGGGTGTAATGAGCAGTTCTTC. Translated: CSVGGGCNEQFF.